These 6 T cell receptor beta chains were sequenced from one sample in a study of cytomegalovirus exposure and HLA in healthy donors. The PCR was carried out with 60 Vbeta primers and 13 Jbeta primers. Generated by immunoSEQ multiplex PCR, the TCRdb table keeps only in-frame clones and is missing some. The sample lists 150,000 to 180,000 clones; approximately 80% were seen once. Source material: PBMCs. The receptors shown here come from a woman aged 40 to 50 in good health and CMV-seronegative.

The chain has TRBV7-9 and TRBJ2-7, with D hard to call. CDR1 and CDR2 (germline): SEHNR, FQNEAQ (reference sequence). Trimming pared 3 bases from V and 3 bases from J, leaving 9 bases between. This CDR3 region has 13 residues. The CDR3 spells CASSFEKSYEQYF. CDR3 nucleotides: TGTGCCAGCAGCTTTGAGAAAAGCTACGAGCAGTACTTC.

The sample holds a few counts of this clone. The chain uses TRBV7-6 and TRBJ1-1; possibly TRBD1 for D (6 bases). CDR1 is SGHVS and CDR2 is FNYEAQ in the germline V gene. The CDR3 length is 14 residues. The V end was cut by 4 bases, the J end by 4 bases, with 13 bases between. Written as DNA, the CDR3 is TGTGCCAGCAGCTCTGAGACAGGCCCCACTGAAGCTTTCTTT. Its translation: CASSSETGPTEAFF.

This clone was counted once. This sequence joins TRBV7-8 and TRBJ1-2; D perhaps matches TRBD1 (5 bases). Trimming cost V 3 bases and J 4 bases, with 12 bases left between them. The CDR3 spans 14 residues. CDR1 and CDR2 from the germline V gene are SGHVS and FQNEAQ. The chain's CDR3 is CASSFQGLSYGYTF. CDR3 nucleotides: TGTGCCAGCAGCTTCCAGGGTCTATCCTATGGCTACACCTTC.

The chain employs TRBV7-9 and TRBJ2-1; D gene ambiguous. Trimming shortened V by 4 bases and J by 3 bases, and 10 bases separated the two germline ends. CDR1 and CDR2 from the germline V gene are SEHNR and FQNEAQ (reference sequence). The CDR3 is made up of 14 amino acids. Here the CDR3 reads CASSSDLLYNEQFF. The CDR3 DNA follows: TGTGCCAGCAGCTCCGACTTACTCTACAATGAGCAGTTCTTC.

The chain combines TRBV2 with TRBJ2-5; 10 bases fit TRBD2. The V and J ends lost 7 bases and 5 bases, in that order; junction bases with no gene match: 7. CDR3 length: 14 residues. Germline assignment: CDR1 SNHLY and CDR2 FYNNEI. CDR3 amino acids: CASMESGRGETQYF. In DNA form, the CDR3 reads TGTGCCAGCATGGAGAGCGGGAGGGGCGAGACCCAGTACTTC.

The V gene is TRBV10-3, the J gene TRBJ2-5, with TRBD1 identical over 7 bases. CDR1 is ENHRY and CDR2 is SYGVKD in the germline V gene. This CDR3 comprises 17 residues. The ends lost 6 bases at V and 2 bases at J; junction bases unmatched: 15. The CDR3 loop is CAIRGGKGEKGQETQYF. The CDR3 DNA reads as TGTGCCATCAGAGGGGGCAAAGGGGAAAAGGGGCAAGAGACCCAGTACTTC.